Below are 13 T cell receptor beta chains sequenced from a single sample in a study of blood T cell repertoires in COVID-19. The protocol was immunoSEQ multiplex PCR, while the TCRdb copy is restricted to in-frame clones and leaves out a portion. The data hold about 200,000 clones, with roughly 90% observed a single time. The sequenced material came from peripheral blood. All receptors derive from a man younger than 35 with active or convalescent COVID-19.

The J gene is TRBJ2-3, the V gene TRBV3-1 (or the pseudogene TRBV3-2); D possibly corresponds to TRBD1 (5 bases). Deletions cut 7 bases from V and 1 base from J, with 12 bases between. Per germline, CDR1 LGHDT and CDR2 YNNKEL (reference sequence). CDR3 length: 14 residues. CDR3 DNA sequence: TGTGCCAGCACCCCAGGGTATGGCACAGATACGCAGTATTTT. Translation gives CASTPGYGTDTQYF.

This rearrangement joins TRBV7-9 to TRBJ1-2; unclear D gene. V lost 4 bases to trimming and J lost 3 bases, with 9 bases between them. The CDR3 spans 13 residues. Germline V gives CDR1 SEHNR, CDR2 FQNEAQ (reference sequence). The CDR3 region is CASSSGVDYGYTF. For the CDR3, the DNA is TGTGCCAGCAGCTCTGGAGTGGACTATGGCTACACCTTC.

The gene calls are TRBV5-8 and TRBJ2-5; 8 bases line up with TRBD2. Germline CDR1 reads SGHTS; CDR2 reads YDEGEE. This CDR3 spans 14 amino acids. The V and J ends lost 0 bases and 4 bases, in that order; junction bases with no gene match: 2. CDR3 DNA: TGTGCCAGCAGCTTGGGGCTAGCGGGAGAGACCCAGTACTTC. Its translation is CASSLGLAGETQYF.

The chain recombines TRBV5-5 with TRBJ2-3; D is perhaps TRBD1 (6 bases). Trimming stripped 1 base from V and 2 bases from J, with 11 bases between. Germline V gene data show CDR1 as SGHKS and CDR2 as YYEKEE (reference sequence). The CDR3 runs to 15 residues. Here the CDR3 reads CASSLLGANTDTQYF. CDR3 coding DNA: TGTGCCAGCAGCTTGTTGGGGGCGAACACAGATACGCAGTATTTT.

The DNA of the CDR3 is TGCGCCAGCAGCCAAGGTTCTCGGACTAGCGGGAGAGAATCCGGGGAGCTGTTTTTT. This translates into CASSQGSRTSGRESGELFF. The V gene is TRBV4-3, the J gene TRBJ2-2, with 13 bases fitting TRBD2. The CDR3 loop spans 19 amino acids. The V gene end was trimmed by 1 base and the J gene end by 6 bases; junction bases not matched to a gene: 11. The germline CDR1 and CDR2 sequences are LGHNA and YSLEER.

The chain has TRBV9 and TRBJ2-5; 12 bases fit TRBD2. This CDR3 region has 16 residues. The V and J ends lost 0 bases and 7 bases, in that order; junction bases with no gene match: 7. Per the germline V gene, CDR1 is SGDLS and CDR2 is YYNGEE. CDR3 residues: CASSVGPSGGAATQYF. DNA of the CDR3: TGTGCCAGCAGCGTAGGCCCTAGCGGGGGGGCGGCGACCCAGTACTTC.

The rearrangement joins TRBV12-3 or TRBV12-4 to TRBJ1-1, with D unresolved. Trimming took off 5 bases at V and 2 bases at J, with 6 bases between the two ends. The CDR3 totals 12 residues. The CDR3 loop reads CASSPLNTEAFF. DNA for the CDR3: TGTGCCAGCAGTCCCTTAAACACTGAAGCTTTCTTT.

The chain joins TRBV21-1 to TRBJ1-1; the D segment call TRBD1 is taken from the table without a DNA check. TRBV21-1 is reported as a pseudogene. The CDR3 is 13 amino acids. The CDR3 nucleotides are TGTGCCAGCAAGGGGCAGATGAACACTGAAGCTTTCTTT. Residues: CASKGQMNTEAFF.

This chain connects TRBV24-1 to TRBJ1-1; D is uncertain. Trimming cost V 6 bases and J 5 bases, with 12 bases left between them. The CDR3 has 13 residues. Germline CDR1 KGHDR, CDR2 SFDVKD. CDR3 bases: TGTGCCACCAGTTTAGCGGGAGGGACTGAAGCTTTCTTT. It encodes CATSLAGGTEAFF.

The rearrangement uses TRBV27 and TRBJ2-7; D perhaps matches TRBD1 (5 bases). The ends were cut back, 3 bases at V and 9 bases at J, with 15 bases in the middle. Germline V CDR1 and CDR2: MNHEY, SMNVEV (reference sequence). The CDR3 covers 13 residues. CDR3 DNA: TGTGCCAGCAGTTTGGGGCGGTCCGTTGGGCAGTACTTC. Amino acids: CASSLGRSVGQYF.

The chain recombines TRBV7-8 with TRBJ1-1, with D unresolved. Germline CDR1 and CDR2: SGHVS and FQNEAQ. The CDR3 spans 16 residues. V shed 1 base and J shed 0 bases, with 12 bases lying between them. CDR3 sequence reads: CASSLETQTMNTEAFF. In DNA form, the CDR3 reads TGTGCCAGCAGCTTAGAAACGCAGACAATGAACACTGAAGCTTTCTTT.

The V call is TRBV30, the J call TRBJ2-3; 10 nucleotides line up with TRBD2. The ends lost 4 bases at V and 0 bases at J; junction bases unmatched: 4. This CDR3 has 15 amino acids. The germline gives CDR1 GTSNPN, CDR2 SVGIG (reference sequence). The CDR3 coding sequence is TGTGCCTGGAAGTTAGCGGGGGGCAGCACAGATACGCAGTATTTT. Amino acids: CAWKLAGGSTDTQYF.

This clone was seen a single time. The J gene is TRBJ1-2, the V gene TRBV5-1, with D possibly TRBD1 on 5 matching bases. Trimming cost V 4 bases and J 4 bases, with 14 bases left between them. CDR1 and CDR2 (germline): SGHRS, YFSETQ. CDR3 length equals 14 residues. The CDR3 nucleotides read TGCGCCAGCAGCCCGGCCGACAGACTCTATGGCTACACCTTC. Amino acid sequence: CASSPADRLYGYTF.